The entry below describes one T cell receptor (beta chain). Its cognate antigen is unknown. The data stem from a study of somatic mutations in cytotoxic T cells in rheumatoid arthritis. About the study: After diagnosis, patient blood (30 ml EDTA) was drawn right away, before any treatment was given. At nearly 100% purity, some V beta antibody-stained T-cell populations were flow-sorted, and these included V beta1+ cells that were sequenced for TCRB.

General study results and limits: Antigen targets of the expanded CD8+ clones remained unidentified. Of 65 patients, 7 to 9 had a largest CD8+ clone that exceeded 20% of CD8+ cells.

TCRdb's table, derived via immunoSEQ multiplex PCR, lists solely in-frame clones and lacks some. The data contain about 15,000 clones, under 80% of them singletons. CDR3 length: 16 residues. Germline CDR1 is MGHRA and CDR2 is YSYEKL. Trimming removed 4 bases from V and 2 bases from J; junction bases left unmatched: 7. The chain uses TRBV4-1 and TRBJ2-7; 11 bases map to TRBD2. This clonotype was obtained from an adult with rheumatoid arthritis. The sequencing sample was made of CD8+ T cells sorted from blood. The DNA of the CDR3 is TGCGCCAGCAGCCTCCCGGGGACTAGCGGAACCTACGAGCAGTACTTC. Protein product: CASSLPGTSGTYEQYF.